This T cell receptor (beta chain) derives from a study of blood T cell repertoires in COVID-19. The V and J ends lost 0 bases and 4 bases respectively, with 13 bases between them. The CDR3 consists of 15 residues. Germline CDR1 and CDR2: SGHRS and YFSETQ. TCRdb's copy holds only in-frame clones and misses some; the assay was immunoSEQ multiplex PCR. The data contain about 290,000 clones, 85% of them singletons. Sequenced sample: peripheral blood. The V gene is TRBV5-1, the J gene TRBJ1-2, with D possibly being TRBD1 (6 bases). This sequence originates from a woman in her forties or fifties with active or convalescent COVID-19. The CDR3 nucleotides are TGCGCCAGCAGCTTGGCGGGGGGGGCCGGCTATGGCTACACCTTC. Translation gives CASSLAGGAGYGYTF. Combining the CDR3 with reference TRBV5-1 and TRBJ1-2 gives the whole variable domain KAGVTQTPRYLIKTRGQQVTLSCSPISGHRSVSWYQQTPGQGLQFLFEYFSETQRNKGNFPGRFSGRQFSNSRSEMNVSTLELGDSALYLCASSLAGGAGYGYTFGSGTRLTVV.